The entry that follows covers one T cell receptor beta chain sequence. The clone's antigen remains unknown. No much larger clone is present one base from it, and per-base qualities are unavailable. This sample is part of a study of CD8 T cells in Susac syndrome (dated by TCRdb to about 2019). Broadly, across the study: Among the sequenced Susac syndrome patients, 5 or 6 had clinically active disease and roughly eight were in clinical remission. Whether CD8+ T cell activation and differentiation in Susac syndrome was antigen driven was tested using repertoire sequencing. At the time of blood withdrawal, Susac syndrome patients were either therapy-naive, taking corticosteroids (with some also receiving IVIg), or on IVIg alone.

High-throughput TCR beta sequencing profiled peripheral blood CD8+ and CD4+ T cells from healthy donors, Susac syndrome patients and multiple sclerosis patients. The Susac syndrome patients fulfilled recently defined diagnostic criteria for definite or probable disease. Bulk CD8+ and CD4+ T cells were purified by magnetic negative isolation, whereas CD8+ TEMRA cells were enriched by FACS. Blood was collected in EDTA tubes and processed within 24 hours, with PBMCs isolated through density gradient centrifugation. PBMCs intended for TCR sequencing were cryopreserved in liquid nitrogen and thawed later in a water bath at 37 degrees C. The sorted or isolated CD4+, CD8+ and CD8+ TEMRA cells reached a purity of at least 90%. The study at large found these results: The study acknowledged that relatively few individuals were included in the TCR sequencing and HLA analysis. No clonal expansion was detected in the CD4+ T cell repertoire of Susac syndrome patients.

Reading the germline V gene gives CDR1 LGHNA and CDR2 YNFKEQ. V and J are truncated by 1 base and 2 bases respectively, leaving an intervening sequence of 10 bases. The CDR3 starts with the cysteine, ends with the phenylalanine, and has 15 residues. The CDR3 DNA has 45 bases and is translated from base 1. RNA was extracted with the RNeasy kit and roughly 0.45 to 1 ug was reverse transcribed using random hexamers. The immunoSEQ multiplex PCR assay, which covers 54 Vbeta and 13 Jbeta segments, was used to amplify TCR beta CDR3 regions. PCR amplification bias was corrected using a synthetic template baseline for primer optimization and computational correction. In the original analysis: Reads were annotated to V, D and J genes according to IMGT and were analyzed with immunoSEQ Analyzer, with only productive sequences retained. To calculate clonality, Shannon entropy was normalized by log2 of the number of productive unique sequences and then subtracted from one. For each patient and control, public and private clones were evaluated within the 100 most prevalent clones. Susac-specific clones were defined as absent from healthy and MS cohorts, some 1,000 published viral clones and other ImmuneACCESS disease sequences. Starting from the raw public reads, TCRdb applied fastp trimming at Q25, assembled clones with MiXCR and retained in-frame beta chains. Rows with one shared CDR3 protein collapse into an entry with the most common genes and DNA. These V and J calls rely on TCRdb rather than the paper's analysis. This sample holds 210,000 or so distinct CDR3 sequences; 94% were observed only once. The ten largest clones take up about 0.14% of the sample.

This sequence was found in a human donor with Susac syndrome. The sequenced sample consisted of CD4+ T cells from PBMCs. The sequence is built from TRBV4-2 and TRBJ2-3; tentative D gene TRBD2, with 6 bases matching. The bases are TGTGCCAGCAGCCAAGTTAGCGGTTCCACAGATACGCAGTATTTT. This translates into CASSQVSGSTDTQYF.